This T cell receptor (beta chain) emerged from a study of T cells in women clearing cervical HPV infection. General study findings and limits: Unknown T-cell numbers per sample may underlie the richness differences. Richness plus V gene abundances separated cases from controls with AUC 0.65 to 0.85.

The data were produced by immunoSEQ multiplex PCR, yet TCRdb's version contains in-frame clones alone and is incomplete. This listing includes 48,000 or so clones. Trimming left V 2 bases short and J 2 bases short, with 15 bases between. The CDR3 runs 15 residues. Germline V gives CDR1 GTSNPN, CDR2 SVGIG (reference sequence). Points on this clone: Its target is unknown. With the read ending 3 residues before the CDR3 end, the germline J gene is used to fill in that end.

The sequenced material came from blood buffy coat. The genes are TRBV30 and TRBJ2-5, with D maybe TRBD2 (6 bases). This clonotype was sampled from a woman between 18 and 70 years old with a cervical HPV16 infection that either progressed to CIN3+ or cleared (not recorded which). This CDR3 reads CAWSSVFSGQETQYF. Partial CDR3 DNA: TGTGCCTGGAGTTCGGTATTTAGCGGACAAGAGACC.